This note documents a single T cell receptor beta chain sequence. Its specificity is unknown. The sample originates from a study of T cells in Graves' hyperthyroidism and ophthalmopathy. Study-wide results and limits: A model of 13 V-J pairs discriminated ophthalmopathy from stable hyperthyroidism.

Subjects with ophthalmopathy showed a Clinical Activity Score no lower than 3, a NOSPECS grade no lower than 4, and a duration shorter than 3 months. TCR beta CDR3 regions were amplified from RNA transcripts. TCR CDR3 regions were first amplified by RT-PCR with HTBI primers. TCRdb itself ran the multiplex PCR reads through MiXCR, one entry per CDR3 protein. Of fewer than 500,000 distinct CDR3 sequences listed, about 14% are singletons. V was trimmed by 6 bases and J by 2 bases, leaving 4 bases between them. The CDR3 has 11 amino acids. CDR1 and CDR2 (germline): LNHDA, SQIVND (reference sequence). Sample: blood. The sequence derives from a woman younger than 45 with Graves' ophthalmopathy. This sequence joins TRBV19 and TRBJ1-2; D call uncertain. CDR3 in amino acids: CASRTNYGYTF. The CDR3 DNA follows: TGTGCCAGTAGAACAAACTATGGCTACACCTTC.